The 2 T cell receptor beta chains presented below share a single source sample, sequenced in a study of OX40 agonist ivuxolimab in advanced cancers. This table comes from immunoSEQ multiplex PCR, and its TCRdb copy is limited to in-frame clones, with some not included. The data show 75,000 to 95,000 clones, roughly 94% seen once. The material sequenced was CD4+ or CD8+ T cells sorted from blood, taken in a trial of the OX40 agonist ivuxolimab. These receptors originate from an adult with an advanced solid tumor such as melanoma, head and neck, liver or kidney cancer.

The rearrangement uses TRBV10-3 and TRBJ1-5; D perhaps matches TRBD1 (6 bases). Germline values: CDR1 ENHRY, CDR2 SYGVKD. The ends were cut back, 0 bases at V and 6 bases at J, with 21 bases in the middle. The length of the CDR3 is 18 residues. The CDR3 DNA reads TGTGCCATCAGTGAGTCCGGGGGCTTAGGGGGGGCTCTTCAGCCCCAGCATTTT. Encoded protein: CAISESGGLGGALQPQHF.

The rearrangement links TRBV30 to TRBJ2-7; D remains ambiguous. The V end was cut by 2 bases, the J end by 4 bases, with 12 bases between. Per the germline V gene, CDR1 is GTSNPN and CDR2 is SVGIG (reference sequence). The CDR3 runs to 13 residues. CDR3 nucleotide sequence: TGTGCCTGGAGTAGAAACGTCGATTACGAGCAGTACTTC. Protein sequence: CAWSRNVDYEQYF.